These 27 T cell receptor beta chains were all obtained from the same sample, sequenced in a study of T cell clonality in common variable immunodeficiency. Which antigens these TCRs recognize remains unknown. Study outcomes and limitations: In common variable immunodeficiency, TCR beta chains reportedly carried fewer deletions and N-nucleotide insertions.

Only in-frame clones appear in the TCRdb table, and some are missing; sequencing was by immunoSEQ multiplex PCR. The sample shows nearly 20,000 clones, none of them appearing just once. Source material: peripheral blood mononuclear cells. All receptors derive from a human donor with common variable immunodeficiency.

This clone showed up many times. The read gets to within 3 residues of the CDR3 end, and the germline J gene fills in the rest. The gene calls are TRBV6-4 and TRBJ2-3; 11 positions match TRBD2. Germline V lookup: CDR1 MRHNA, CDR2 SNTAGT. The V and J ends lost 5 bases and 3 bases, in that order; junction bases with no gene match: 7. This CDR3 has 16 amino acids. CDR3: CASSKLAGGGTDTQYF. The covered CDR3 bases are TGTGCCAGCAGTAAGCTAGCGGGAGGCGGGACAGATACG.

This clone was seen at least ten times. The read gets to within 3 residues of the CDR3 end, and the germline J gene fills in the rest. The rearrangement joins TRBV20-1 to TRBJ2-1; 9 positions agree with TRBD1. CDR1 and CDR2 (germline): DFQATT, SNEGSKA (reference sequence). With V trimmed by 6 bases and J by 8 bases, 8 bases remained unmatched. The CDR3 is 13 amino acids. The CDR3 is CSAHRTGVDEQFF. The covered CDR3 bases are TGCAGTGCACATAGGACAGGGGTCGATGAG.

This clone was picked up many times. The read is 3 residues too short to cover the CDR3 end, so that end is filled in from the germline J gene. The chain carries TRBV20-1 and TRBJ2-7, with 7 bases identical to TRBD2. This CDR3 comprises 15 residues. Germline V CDR1 and CDR2: DFQATT, SNEGSKA (reference sequence). V was clipped by 0 bases and J by 2 bases; unmatched bases: 7. The part of the CDR3 DNA that was read is TGCAGTGCTAGAGAGTTGAGCGGGAATCCCTACGAG. It yields the protein CSARELSGNPYE. The entire CDR3 protein reads CSARELSGNPYEQYF.

This clone has a count of ten or more. The read terminates 3 residues ahead of where the CDR3 ends, so the germline J gene completes it. The chain employs TRBV5-1 and TRBJ2-7; 7 nucleotides line up with TRBD1. V shed 4 bases, J shed 0 bases, and the junction held 7 bases outside the gene matches. This CDR3 is built from 15 residues. Germline-derived CDR1 and CDR2 are SGHRS and YFSETQ. The CDR3 protein is CASSLHRDSSYEQYF. CDR3 DNA (partial): TGCGCCAGCAGCCTGCACAGGGACAGCTCCTACGAG.

This clone was seen repeatedly, ten times or more. Read data end 3 residues before the CDR3 end; the end is taken from the germline J gene. The chain combines TRBV3-1 (or the pseudogene TRBV3-2) with TRBJ2-1, with 14 bases that match TRBD2. The V and J ends lost 1 base and 6 bases, in that order; junction bases with no gene match: 11. The germline CDR1 and CDR2 sequences are LGHDT and YNNKEL (reference sequence). The length of the CDR3 is 19 residues. CDR3 DNA (partial): TGTGCCAGCAGCCAAGTCGTTGGGACTAGCGGGAGTGGTGGCAATGAG. It encodes CASSQVVGTSGSGGNE. The full CDR3 sequence reads CASSQVVGTSGSGGNEQFF.

This clone was seen repeatedly, ten times or more. The CDR3 end lies 3 residues beyond the end of the read and is filled in from the germline J gene. The J gene is TRBJ2-5, the V gene TRBV2; maybe TRBD1 (5 bases). Trimming removed 1 base at V and 5 bases at J, with 17 bases between. Germline V lookup: CDR1 SNHLY, CDR2 FYNNEI. The CDR3 length is 16 residues. The CDR3: CASSEGQGGLIETQYF. The sequenced CDR3 bases are TGTGCCAGCAGTGAAGGGCAGGGTGGGTTAATTGAGACC.

Comments on this clone: At one end, the junction sequence differs from germline, possibly due to a read error. The read gets to within 3 residues of the CDR3 end, and the germline J gene fills in the rest. J is TRBJ1-3 and V is TRBV19; the D is unclear. CDR1 is LNHDA and CDR2 is SQIVND in the germline V gene (reference sequence). This CDR3 has 16 amino acids. CDR3 loop: CVSSIFSGATGNTIYF. The sequenced part of the CDR3 DNA is TGTGTCAGTAGTATTTTCTCCGGAGCGACTGGAAACACC. Filled out from reference TRBV19 and TRBJ1-3, the complete variable domain reads DGGITQSPKYLFRKEGQNVTLSCEQNLNHDAMYWYRQDPGQGLRLIYYSQIVNDFQKGDIAEGYSVSREKKESFPLTVTSAQKNPTAFYLCVSSIFSGATGNTIYFGEGSWLTVV.

There are many counts of this clone. The read ends 3 residues shy of where the CDR3 ends; the end is completed using the germline J gene. V and J are TRBV20-1 and TRBJ1-3, with D possibly TRBD1 on 6 matching bases. Trimming removed 5 bases from V and 4 bases from J, with 12 bases in between. Germline V lookup: CDR1 DFQATT, CDR2 SNEGSKA (reference sequence). CDR3 length: 13 amino acids. Incomplete CDR3 DNA: TGCAGTGCTGGGGGGGGGCGCGGAAACACC. Translation: CSAGGGRGNT. The whole CDR3 protein reads CSAGGGRGNTIYF.

At least ten counts were recorded for this clone. The read ends 3 residues early relative to the CDR3; the germline J gene fills the gap. The chain recombines TRBV15 with TRBJ1-5; D remains ambiguous. The germline V gene has CDR1 LNHNV and CDR2 YYDKDF (reference sequence). There are 14 residues in the CDR3. V was clipped by 5 bases and J by 1 base, with 9 bases between them. The CDR3 loop reads CATSPVRSNQPQHF. The sequenced part of the CDR3 DNA is TGTGCCACCAGCCCTGTCAGGAGCAATCAGCCC.

To note about this clone: A much more abundant neighbour one base away suggests this may be a read error. The read is 3 residues too short to cover the CDR3 end, so that end is filled in from the germline J gene. V and J are TRBV7-9 and TRBJ2-7; TRBD1 matches at 8 bases. CDR3 length: 13 amino acids. The germline V gene encodes CDR1 SEHNR and CDR2 FQNEAQ (reference sequence). The CDR3 protein is CSSSQQGAYEQYF. The DNA read from the CDR3 is TGTTCCAGCAGCCAACAGGGGGCCTACGAG.

In its sample, this clone was seen many times. The read falls 3 residues short of the CDR3 end, and the missing part is taken from the germline J gene. The chain carries TRBV5-1 and TRBJ2-7, with TRBD1 identical over 8 bases. The CDR3 runs to 14 residues. Trimming removed 0 bases from V and 3 bases from J; junction bases left unmatched: 2. The germline CDR1 and CDR2 sequences are SGHRS and YFSETQ. Incomplete CDR3 DNA: TGCGCCAGCAGCTTGGCAGGACAGGGCTACGAG. It translates to CASSLAGQGYE. The CDR3 in its entirety is CASSLAGQGYEQYF.

In the case of this clone: The read stops 3 residues short of the end of the CDR3; the missing end is completed from the germline J gene. V gene TRBV20-1 combines with J gene TRBJ2-5; 13 bases are shared with TRBD2. Germline V gives CDR1 DFQATT, CDR2 SNEGSKA (reference sequence). The CDR3 has 16 amino acids. Trimming removed 1 base from V and 5 bases from J; junction bases left unmatched: 7. CDR3 in amino acids: CSARGTSGSDWETQYF. The DNA read from the CDR3 is TGCAGTGCTAGAGGGACTAGCGGGAGTGATTGGGAGACC.

This clone ranks as medium-sized. Read sequence stops 3 residues before the CDR3 end, and the germline J gene provides the missing end. The chain carries TRBV7-2 and TRBJ1-2, with D tentatively TRBD1 (6 bases). CDR3 length: 14 residues. Germline CDR1 and CDR2: SGHTA and FQGNSA. Trimming took 1 base from V and 4 from J, leaving 10 bases between them. This CDR3 is CASSLGQGSYGYTF. CDR3 bases read: TGTGCCAGCAGCTTAGGGCAGGGGAGCTATGGC.

This clone was seen many times. Sequencing ends 3 residues short of the CDR3 end; the germline J gene provides the rest. The genes are TRBV18 and TRBJ1-4, with D maybe TRBD1 (5 bases). Germline V gene data show CDR1 as KGHSH and CDR2 as LQKENI. V was shortened by 4 bases and J by 8 bases, with 11 bases between the two germline ends. CDR3 length: 13 amino acids. The CDR3 spells CASSQGIEEKLFF. The covered CDR3 bases are TGTGCCAGCTCACAGGGGATAGAGGAAAAA.

This clone is medium-sized. The read ends 3 residues shy of where the CDR3 ends; the end is completed using the germline J gene. V is TRBV5-1 and J is TRBJ1-1; perhaps TRBD1 as D (5 bases). The CDR3 spans 13 residues. Germline CDR1 and CDR2: SGHRS and YFSETQ. Trimming shortened V by 0 bases and J by 7 bases, and 10 bases separated the two germline ends. The CDR3 is CASSLEGRGEAFF. The CDR3 bases that were read are TGCGCCAGCAGCTTGGAGGGGCGCGGTGAA.

As concerns this clone: The CDR3 end falls 3 residues outside the read, so it is completed with the germline J gene. V usage is TRBV20-1 and J usage is TRBJ2-7, with 12 bases fitting TRBD1. The CDR3 loop spans 15 amino acids. Losses at the gene ends were 5 bases for V and 4 bases for J; bases not matched to a gene: 9. CDR1 and CDR2 from the germline V gene are DFQATT and SNEGSKA (reference sequence). The DNA read from the CDR3 is TGCAGTGCTTCCACCGGGACAGGGGGCCGTTACGAG. Encoded protein: CSASTGTGGRYE. The whole CDR3 reads CSASTGTGGRYEQYF.

This clone was seen repeatedly, ten times or more. The CDR3 end lies 3 residues beyond the end of the read and is filled in from the germline J gene. The rearrangement uses TRBV4-1 and TRBJ2-5, with D unresolved. The CDR3 length is 14 residues. V was clipped by 1 base and J by 1 base, with 7 bases between them. CDR1 and CDR2 (germline): MGHRA, YSYEKL. CDR3: CASSQVERQETQYF. The CDR3 DNA, read in part, is TGCGCCAGCAGCCAAGTAGAGCGCCAAGAGACC.

On this clone: The read comes to an end 3 residues before the CDR3 does, leaving the germline J gene to fill in the end. This sequence joins TRBV7-3 and TRBJ2-1; 8 bases align to TRBD1. Trimming removed 3 bases from V and 3 bases from J; junction bases left unmatched: 4. Germline V gene lookup returns CDR1 SGHTA and CDR2 FQGTGA. The CDR3 spans 15 residues. The sequenced part of the CDR3 DNA is TGTGCCAGCAGCTTTGGACAGGGACACTACAATGAG. The encoded protein is CASSFGQGHYNE. The entire CDR3 is CASSFGQGHYNEQFF.

On this clone itself: Read coverage stops 3 residues before the CDR3 terminus; the germline J gene supplies the remainder. The chain has TRBV18 and TRBJ2-6, with D tentatively TRBD1 (6 bases). The V gene lost 6 bases and the J gene lost 2 bases, with 11 bases spanning the gap. Germline V CDR1 and CDR2: KGHSH, LQKENI. The CDR3 covers 15 residues. CDR3 loop: CASSYRVAGANVLTF. CDR3 DNA, as far as it was read: TGTGCCAGCTCGTACAGGGTGGCTGGGGCCAACGTC.

This clone showed up many times. The sequence runs out 3 residues before the end of the CDR3; the remainder is reconstructed from the germline J gene. The gene calls are TRBV18 and TRBJ2-5; the match to TRBD1 covers 8 bases. The V and J ends lost 3 bases and 4 bases, in that order; junction bases with no gene match: 7. The CDR3 has 15 amino acids. Per germline, CDR1 KGHSH and CDR2 LQKENI. The CDR3 is CASSPLGQGGETQYF. CDR3 bases read: TGTGCCAGCTCACCCCTAGGACAGGGTGGAGAGACC.

At least ten counts were recorded for this clone. The read is 3 residues too short to cover the CDR3 end, so that end is filled in from the germline J gene. V and J are TRBV3-1 (or the pseudogene TRBV3-2) and TRBJ2-7, with a tentative D call TRBD2 (5 bases). This CDR3 has 13 residues. The germline V gene encodes CDR1 LGHDT and CDR2 YNNKEL (reference sequence). Trimming removed 4 bases from V and 4 bases from J, with 11 bases in between. The CDR3 sequence is CASSRGRGYEQYF. The sequenced part of the CDR3 DNA is TGTGCCAGCAGCCGCGGCCGGGGTTACGAG.

This clone was detected ten times or more. The CDR3 goes on 3 residues after the read ends, and that part is filled in from the germline J gene. The rearrangement links TRBV11-2 to TRBJ1-2; no firm D call. The CDR3 runs 13 residues. Germline CDR1 reads SGHAT; CDR2 reads FQNNGV. The CDR3 here is CASSVDQVRGYTF. CDR3 DNA (partial): TGTGCCAGCAGCGTCGACCAGGTCAGGGGC.

This clone occurred many times. The CDR3 is cut off 3 residues early in the read; its end comes from the germline J gene. This chain uses TRBV11-2 with TRBJ2-3, with 11 bases that match TRBD2. This CDR3 is built from 15 residues. Germline CDR1 and CDR2: SGHAT and FQNNGV. Trimming took 6 bases from V and 6 from J; bases not matched to a gene: 8. This CDR3 is CASSRSSGRRDTQYF. The part of the CDR3 DNA that was read is TGTGCCAGCAGTCGCTCTAGCGGGAGGAGGGATACG.

This clone was detected ten times or more. Read coverage stops 3 residues before the CDR3 terminus; the germline J gene supplies the remainder. V and J are TRBV10-3 and TRBJ2-3; TRBD2 aligns across 8 bases. CDR1 and CDR2 from the germline V gene are ENHRY and SYGVKD. The CDR3 runs 20 residues. Germline trimming cut 5 bases from V and 6 bases from J; bases unmatched to any gene: 25. The part of the CDR3 DNA that was read is TGTGCCATCAGTTCGCTCAGGGCTCGTGAGCGGGAGAGTTCGTGGGATACG. Amino acids: CAISSLRARERESSWDT. The complete CDR3 protein is CAISSLRARERESSWDTQYF.

This clone has at least ten counts. The CDR3 reads CATSRTQGAGTDTQYF. The DNA read from the CDR3 is TGTGCCACCAGCAGAACACAGGGGGCTGGCACAGATACG. J is TRBJ2-3 and V is TRBV15; 9 positions match TRBD1. With the read ending 3 residues before the CDR3 end, the germline J gene is used to fill in that end. The CDR3 contains 16 residues. V shed 2 bases, J shed 1 base, and the junction held 4 bases outside the gene matches. CDR1 is LNHNV and CDR2 is YYDKDF in the germline V gene (reference sequence).

The table lists this clone with many counts. The read is 3 residues too short to cover the CDR3 end, so that end is filled in from the germline J gene. The chain recombines TRBV7-9 with TRBJ1-3; the D is unclear. Deletions cut 4 bases from V and 0 bases from J, with 7 bases between. Germline lookup yields CDR1 SEHNR and CDR2 FQNEAQ (reference sequence). The CDR3 is 14 residues long. The CDR3 sequence is CASSWRFSGNTIYF. The part of the CDR3 DNA that was read is TGTGCCAGCAGCTGGCGGTTCTCTGGAAACACC.

At least ten counts were recorded for this clone. The read finishes 3 residues shy of the CDR3 end, and the germline J gene is used to complete it. The chain employs TRBV2 and TRBJ1-1; maybe TRBD1 (6 bases). This CDR3 contains 14 residues. Germline values: CDR1 SNHLY, CDR2 FYNNEI. Trimming removed 6 bases at V and 0 bases at J, with 11 bases between. Incomplete CDR3 DNA: TGTGCCAGCAGGGAGACAGGAATGAACACTGAA. Translating gives CASRETGMNTE. The entire CDR3 reads CASRETGMNTEAFF.